Shown below are 32 T cell receptor beta chains from a single sample sequenced in a study of early T cells in non-severe SARS-CoV-2 infection. Each CDR3 protein is one row after TCRdb ran MiXCR on the 5' RACE reads. The sample includes tens of thousands of distinct CDR3 sequences, roughly 12% seen only once; the top ten take about a tenth. The material sequenced was whole blood. The origin of the receptors is an adult who was a healthcare worker with PCR-confirmed SARS-CoV-2 infection or an uninfected control (not recorded which).

This clonotype was detected a few times. The gene calls are TRBV4-1 and TRBJ2-7, with a possible D match to TRBD1 (5 bases). The CDR3 has 13 residues. V was pared by 5 bases and J by 0 bases, with 8 bases between. CDR1 is MGHRA and CDR2 is YSYEKL in the germline V gene. CDR3 sequence reads: CASSEGHSYEQYF. CDR3 nucleotide sequence: TGCGCCAGCAGCGAAGGACACTCCTACGAGCAGTACTTC.

This chain uses TRBV6-1 with TRBJ2-2, with 9 bases that match TRBD1. In germline, CDR1 is MNHNS, CDR2 SASEGT. CDR3 size: 14 residues. The V gene end was trimmed by 6 bases and the J gene end by 9 bases; junction bases not matched to a gene: 8. The CDR3 reads CASSNDRGGRELFF. The CDR3 DNA sequence: TGTGCCAGCAGCAACGACAGGGGGGGTCGGGAGCTGTTTTTT.

This clonotype has a count of ten or more. This sequence joins TRBV29-1 and TRBJ1-2; maybe TRBD1 (5 bases). Deletions cut 1 base from V and 3 bases from J, with 12 bases between. The CDR3 is 14 amino acids. Per the germline V gene, CDR1 is SQVTM and CDR2 is ANQGSEA. This chain's CDR3 is CSVEGGERDYGYTF. CDR3 bases: TGCAGCGTTGAAGGGGGGGAGAGAGACTATGGCTACACCTTC. The full variable domain, with the rest looked up from reference TRBV29-1 and TRBJ1-2, is SAVISQKPSRDICQRGTSLTIQCQVDSQVTMMFWYRQQPGQSLTLIATANQGSEATYESGFVIDKFPISRPNLTFSTLTVSNMSPEDSSIYLCSVEGGERDYGYTFGSGTRLTVV.

This clonotype has only a few counts. This chain connects TRBV5-1 to TRBJ1-4; the match to TRBD1 covers 9 bases. The trim removed 4 bases at V and 8 bases at J, leaving 6 bases unmatched. Germline-derived CDR1 and CDR2 are SGHRS and YFSETQ. This CDR3 contains 14 residues. CDR3 sequence (DNA): TGCGCCAGCAGCCTAGGGACAGGGAGGGAAAAACTGTTTTTT. This gives the protein CASSLGTGREKLFF.

The sample holds a few counts of this clonotype. CDR3 sequence: CASSEAYSSSYNSPLHF. In DNA, the CDR3 is TGCGCCAGCAGTGAGGCGTATTCCAGCTCCTATAATTCACCCCTCCACTTT. The V and J genes are TRBV10-2 and TRBJ1-6; no reliable D call. The CDR3 loop spans 17 amino acids. Germline V gene data show CDR1 as WSHSY and CDR2 as SAAADI. Trimming removed 2 bases from V and 0 bases from J, with 11 bases in between.

This clonotype has just a few counts. The genes are TRBV29-1 and TRBJ2-7; D possibly corresponds to TRBD1 (5 bases). Germline V gene sequence: CDR1 SQVTM, CDR2 ANQGSEA. V shed 5 bases and J shed 2 bases, with 10 bases lying between them. This CDR3 is built from 12 residues. The CDR3 bases are TGCAGCGTTAGGCAGGGAACCTACGAGCAGTACTTC. Protein sequence: CSVRQGTYEQYF.

There are many counts of this clonotype. The V call is TRBV10-3, the J call TRBJ2-1; 8 bases agree with TRBD1. Germline CDR1 ENHRY, CDR2 SYGVKD. The CDR3 extends over 13 amino acids. V shed 8 bases and J 5 bases; nucleotides not matched to a gene: 5. CDR3 nucleotide sequence: TGTGCCATCTCGGGGACAGGCGACAATGAGCAGTTCTTC. Its protein is CAISGTGDNEQFF.

V is TRBV5-1 and J is TRBJ1-4; D might be TRBD1 (6 bases). The CDR3 extends over 16 amino acids. Germline V gene lookup returns CDR1 SGHRS and CDR2 YFSETQ. The germline V and J ends were trimmed by 4 bases and 2 bases, with 15 bases remaining between them. The CDR3 loop reads CASSPWGARTNEKLFF. The CDR3 DNA is TGCGCCAGCAGCCCCTGGGGGGCGCGCACTAATGAAAAACTGTTTTTT. The variable domain in full, completed from reference TRBV5-1 and TRBJ1-4, reads KAGVTQTPRYLIKTRGQQVTLSCSPISGHRSVSWYQQTPGQGLQFLFEYFSETQRNKGNFPGRFSGRQFSNSRSEMNVSTLELGDSALYLCASSPWGARTNEKLFFGSGTQLSVL.

The chain couples TRBV27 to TRBJ2-2, with a tentative D call TRBD2 (6 bases). The CDR3 totals 13 residues. The germline V gene encodes CDR1 MNHEY and CDR2 SMNVEV (reference sequence). The ends were cut back, 7 bases at V and 6 bases at J, with 12 bases in the middle. The CDR3 DNA is TGTGCCAGCATGAGCGGGTGGTCCGGGGAGCTGTTTTTT. Translated: CASMSGWSGELFF.

Only a few counts were recorded for this clonotype. The V call is TRBV28, the J call TRBJ1-5, with a possible D match to TRBD1 (6 bases). CDR3 length: 14 residues. Germline V gene sequence: CDR1 MDHEN, CDR2 SYDVKM. V lost 5 bases, J lost 2 bases, and 10 bases lay in between. CDR3 residues: CASSGTYGNQPQHF. For the CDR3, the DNA is TGTGCCAGCAGTGGGACATATGGCAATCAGCCCCAGCATTTT.

This chain uses TRBV19 with TRBJ1-2; 7 positions agree with TRBD1. The ends lost 7 bases at V and 5 bases at J; junction bases unmatched: 4. CDR1 is LNHDA, CDR2 SQIVND, per germline (reference sequence). This CDR3 has 12 residues. The CDR3: CASTPGQYGYTF. In DNA form, the CDR3 reads TGTGCCAGTACCCCGGGACAGTATGGCTACACCTTC.

This clonotype occurred a few times. The genes are TRBV6-5 and TRBJ2-3; no clear D gene. The V gene lost 5 bases and the J gene lost 9 bases, with 6 bases spanning the gap. This CDR3 spans 10 amino acids. Germline V gene sequence: CDR1 MNHEY, CDR2 SVGAGI. CDR3 in amino acids: CASSRGTQYF. Written as DNA, the CDR3 is TGTGCCAGCAGTCGTGGGACGCAGTATTTT.

For this clonotype: An end of the junction differs from the germline gene, which may be a read error. The V call is TRBV10-2, the J call TRBJ2-3; unclear D gene. The V gene's germline CDR1 is WSHSY and CDR2 SAAADI. CDR3 size: 15 residues. The CDR3 DNA follows: TGCTCCAGCAGTGAGTCCGTCGTTAGCACAGATACGCAGTATTTT. Translated: CSSSESVVSTDTQYF.

This clonotype was picked up a small number of times. This chain uses TRBV6-1 with TRBJ2-7; 7 nucleotides align to TRBD1. Looked up from germline, CDR1 is MNHNS and CDR2 is SASEGT. The CDR3 runs to 16 residues. Germline trimming cut 5 bases from V and 2 bases from J; bases unmatched to any gene: 12. CDR3 in amino acids: CASSLKVGTATYEQYF. Written as DNA, the CDR3 is TGTGCCAGCAGTCTGAAGGTCGGGACAGCGACCTACGAGCAGTACTTC.

In its sample, this clonotype was seen a few times. The chain employs TRBV19 and TRBJ2-6; D remains unclear. CDR1 and CDR2 from the germline V gene are LNHDA and SQIVND (reference sequence). Between the trimmed V and J ends, which lost 7 bases and 4 bases, there was a span of 2 bases. CDR3 length: 11 amino acids. CDR3 region: CASTGANVLTF. CDR3 sequence (DNA): TGTGCCAGTACCGGGGCCAACGTCCTGACTTTC.

Here the CDR3 reads CASTPGRGASPLHF. DNA of the CDR3: TGTGCCAGCACCCCGGGCAGGGGTGCTTCACCCCTCCACTTT. The V and J genes are TRBV28 and TRBJ1-6, with a tentative D call TRBD1 (6 bases). This CDR3 comprises 14 residues. The V end was cut by 7 bases, the J end by 9 bases, with 16 bases between. Germline V CDR1 and CDR2: MDHEN, SYDVKM.

This clonotype came up many times. This chain uses TRBV11-3 with TRBJ2-7, with D maybe TRBD1 (5 bases). The CDR3 is made up of 13 amino acids. Trimming took off 8 bases at V and 3 bases at J, with 14 bases between the two ends. Germline CDR1 SGHNT, CDR2 YENEEA. The CDR3 region is CASGQGANYEQYF. In nucleotides, the CDR3 is TGTGCCAGCGGCCAGGGTGCCAACTACGAGCAGTACTTC.

This clonotype has a handful of counts. V and J are TRBV29-1 and TRBJ2-7; D call uncertain. V lost 4 bases and J lost 2, with 9 bases in between. This CDR3 region has 12 residues. Germline assignment: CDR1 SQVTM and CDR2 ANQGSEA. The CDR3 DNA is TGCAGCGTTGGTCCCTGGGCCTACGAGCAGTACTTC. Its protein is CSVGPWAYEQYF.

The gene calls are TRBV7-8 and TRBJ2-7; D may be TRBD2 (6 bases). Trimming pared 0 bases from V and 3 bases from J, leaving 9 bases between. CDR3 length: 14 amino acids. Germline V gene data show CDR1 as SGHVS and CDR2 as FQNEAQ. CDR3 coding DNA: TGTGCCAGCAGCTTAGCGGAGGGACTCTACGAGCAGTACTTC. Its protein is CASSLAEGLYEQYF.

This clonotype was detected many times. This chain joins TRBV20-1 and TRBJ1-1; 11 positions agree with TRBD1. The V gene end was trimmed by 6 bases and the J gene end by 3 bases; junction bases not matched to a gene: 3. Germline V lookup: CDR1 DFQATT, CDR2 SNEGSKA (reference sequence). The CDR3 extends over 13 amino acids. The DNA of the CDR3 is TGCAGTGCCACGGGACAGGGGGACACTGAAGCTTTCTTT. It is translated as CSATGQGDTEAFF.

This clonotype showed up many times. The V and J genes are TRBV20-1 and TRBJ2-3; 10 positions agree with TRBD1. The V segment lost 1 base and the J segment 3 bases; nucleotides outside the gene matches: 10. The CDR3 runs 17 residues. Germline CDR1 and CDR2: DFQATT and SNEGSKA (reference sequence). Here the CDR3 reads CSARVASGTGDTDTQYF. The CDR3 bases are TGCAGTGCTAGAGTTGCCTCCGGGACAGGGGATACAGATACGCAGTATTTT.

This clonotype was seen ten or more times. The V gene is TRBV29-1, the J gene TRBJ2-5; unclear D gene. The CDR3 has 11 amino acids. Germline CDR1 reads SQVTM; CDR2 reads ANQGSEA. With 3 bases removed from V and 4 bases from J, the gap between germline ends came to 6 bases. The CDR3: CSVDPGETQYF. The CDR3 nucleotides read TGCAGCGTTGATCCTGGAGAGACCCAGTACTTC.

The chain couples TRBV20-1 to TRBJ2-3; TRBD1 matches at 9 bases. CDR1 and CDR2 from the germline V gene are DFQATT and SNEGSKA (reference sequence). The CDR3 covers 12 residues. The J segment lost 10 bases and the V segment lost 0 bases, leaving 2 bases of the junction unmatched. CDR3 sequence (DNA): TGCAGTGCTAGAGACCGACAGGGGGCGCAGTATTTT. It translates to CSARDRQGAQYF.

This clonotype is labeled medium-sized. The chain links TRBV6-5 to TRBJ2-7; 7 bases match TRBD1. The V gene end was trimmed by 6 bases and the J gene end by 1 base; junction bases not matched to a gene: 12. CDR3 length: 16 residues. Germline assignment: CDR1 MNHEY and CDR2 SVGAGI. The CDR3 nucleotides read TGTGCCAGCAGCAGCCTAACCGGGACAGCTTCCTACGAGCAGTACTTC. This translates into CASSSLTGTASYEQYF.

This clonotype was observed a handful of times. The chain is built from TRBV28 and TRBJ1-1; TRBD1 aligns across 7 bases. The ends lost 2 bases at V and 3 bases at J; junction bases unmatched: 3. In germline, CDR1 is MDHEN, CDR2 SYDVKM. There are 14 residues in the CDR3. CDR3 amino acids: CASSLGDRDTEAFF. CDR3 bases: TGTGCCAGCAGTTTAGGGGACAGAGACACTGAAGCTTTCTTT.

This clonotype was seen many times. The chain couples TRBV6-5 to TRBJ2-7; D remains ambiguous. Trimming took off 5 bases at V and 7 bases at J, with 9 bases between the two ends. The length of the CDR3 is 11 residues. The germline V gene has CDR1 MNHEY and CDR2 SVGAGI. CDR3 bases: TGTGCCAGCAGTGCCCTGCGGGAGCAGTACTTC. Translating it yields CASSALREQYF.

This clonotype was detected many times. This chain joins TRBV7-2 and TRBJ1-1; D not certain. The CDR3 has 16 amino acids. Per the germline V gene, CDR1 is SGHTA and CDR2 is FQGNSA. Trimming took 6 bases from V and 0 from J, leaving 17 bases between them. CDR3 nucleotides: TGTGCCAGCAGGCCTCCGAGTGCAGGCATGAACACTGAAGCTTTCTTT. It specifies CASRPPSAGMNTEAFF.

V is TRBV11-2 and J is TRBJ2-1, with 7 bases identical to TRBD2. The CDR3 is made up of 13 amino acids. V lost 1 base, J lost 9 bases, and 3 bases stayed unmatched. CDR1 and CDR2 (germline): SGHAT, FQNNGV. In DNA form, the CDR3 reads TGTGCCAGCAGCTTAGTCGGGGGGACTGAGCAGTTCTTC. This codes for CASSLVGGTEQFF.

This clonotype was counted at least ten times. The chain uses TRBV19 and TRBJ2-7; 9 nucleotides match TRBD1. This CDR3 region has 14 residues. Germline V lookup: CDR1 LNHDA, CDR2 SQIVND (reference sequence). Trimming took 9 bases from V and 3 from J; bases not matched to a gene: 9. The CDR3 sequence is CASRRQGGIYEQYF. CDR3 in DNA: TGTGCCAGCCGCAGACAGGGGGGAATCTACGAGCAGTACTTC. The full variable domain, completed using reference TRBV19 and TRBJ2-7, is DGGITQSPKYLFRKEGQNVTLSCEQNLNHDAMYWYRQDPGQGLRLIYYSQIVNDFQKGDIAEGYSVSREKKESFPLTVTSAQKNPTAFYLCASRRQGGIYEQYFGPGTRLTVT.

This clonotype was counted only a few times. The chain employs TRBV7-8 and TRBJ1-1, with TRBD1 matching over 10 bases. Germline CDR1 and CDR2: SGHVS and FQNEAQ. This CDR3 contains 15 residues. The J segment lost 11 bases and the V segment lost 0 bases, leaving 9 bases of the junction unmatched. CDR3 protein: CASSLAHAGQGRAFF. CDR3 DNA: TGTGCCAGCAGCTTAGCCCACGCGGGACAGGGGCGCGCTTTCTTT.

The chain has TRBV7-2 and TRBJ1-1; D call uncertain. Trimming took off 6 bases at V and 8 bases at J, with 19 bases between the two ends. Germline-derived CDR1 and CDR2 are SGHTA and FQGNSA. The CDR3 is 14 residues long. This CDR3 reads CASSELGGPSEAFF. The CDR3 nucleotides are TGTGCCAGCAGTGAGTTAGGAGGACCTTCCGAAGCTTTCTTT.

Of note for this clonotype: Just one base apart from a much larger clone, this may be a read error. The rearrangement joins TRBV12-3 or TRBV12-4 to TRBJ2-2; 9 positions agree with TRBD2. After removal of 7 bases from V and 9 bases from J, the junction contained 15 bases not matched to a gene. CDR3 size: 16 residues. The CDR3 nucleotides read TGTGCCAGCACCGATGGAGGCGGGAGGGCCGTCTGGGAGCTGTTTTTT. Translation: CASTDGGGRAVWELFF.